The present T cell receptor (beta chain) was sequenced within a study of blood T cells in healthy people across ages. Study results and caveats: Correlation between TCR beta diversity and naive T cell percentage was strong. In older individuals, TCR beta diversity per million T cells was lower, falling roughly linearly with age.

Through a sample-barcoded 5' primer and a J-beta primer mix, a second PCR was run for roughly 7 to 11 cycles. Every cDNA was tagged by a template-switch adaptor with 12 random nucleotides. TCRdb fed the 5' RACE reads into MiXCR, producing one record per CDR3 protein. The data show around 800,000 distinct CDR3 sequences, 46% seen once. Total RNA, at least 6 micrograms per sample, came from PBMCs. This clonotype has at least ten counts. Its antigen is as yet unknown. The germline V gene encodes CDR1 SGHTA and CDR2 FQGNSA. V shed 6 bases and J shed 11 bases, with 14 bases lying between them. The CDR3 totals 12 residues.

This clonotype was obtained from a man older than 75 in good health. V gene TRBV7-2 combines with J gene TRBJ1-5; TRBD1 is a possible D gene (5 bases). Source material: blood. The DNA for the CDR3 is TGTGCCAGCAGTAATCGGGACCTGACCCAGCATTTT. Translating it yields CASSNRDLTQHF.